A single sample gave rise to the 7 T cell receptor beta chains below, sequenced in a study of response to subunit inactivated influenza vaccine. TCRdb reanalysed the RT-PCR reads using MiXCR and keeps one entry per CDR3 protein. Here the sample spans about 610,000 distinct CDR3 sequences, about 15% being singletons. Sequenced material: PBMCs from blood, taken roughly 13 days after vaccination. The source of these receptors is a man between 50 and 59 years old who received an inactivated influenza vaccine.

The V and J genes are TRBV4-1 and TRBJ2-7; D is tentatively TRBD1 or TRBD2 (5 bases each). The CDR3 runs to 16 residues. Per germline, CDR1 MGHRA and CDR2 YSYEKL. V lost 0 bases, J lost 2 bases, and 14 bases lay in between. As DNA, the CDR3 is TGCGCCAGCAGCCAAGATTCGGGGCTTCTACCCTACGAGCAGTACTTC. Protein: CASSQDSGLLPYEQYF.

The sample holds a few counts of this clonotype. V usage is TRBV18 and J usage is TRBJ1-4, with no clear D. From germline, CDR1 is KGHSH and CDR2 LQKENI. CDR3 length equals 16 residues. Trimming removed 2 bases at V and 0 bases at J, with 10 bases between. The CDR3 sequence: CASSPREAATNEKLFF. The DNA of the CDR3 is TGTGCCAGCTCACCAAGGGAAGCTGCAACTAATGAAAAACTGTTTTTT.

This clonotype was counted only a few times. The chain links TRBV7-8 to TRBJ1-2; D ambiguous. This CDR3 region has 16 residues. Germline assignment: CDR1 SGHVS and CDR2 FQNEAQ. With 3 bases removed from V and 2 bases from J, the gap between germline ends came to 16 bases. DNA for the CDR3: TGTGCCAGCAGCTTTAGTTCGGGAGCCCACAACTATGGCTACACCTTC. It specifies CASSFSSGAHNYGYTF. The whole variable domain, filled in from reference TRBV7-8 and TRBJ1-2, reads GAGVSQSPRYKVAKRGQDVALRCDPISGHVSLFWYQQALGQGPEFLTYFQNEAQLDKSGLPSDRFFAERPEGSVSTLKIQRTQQEDSAVYLCASSFSSGAHNYGYTFGSGTRLTVV.

V and J are TRBV2 and TRBJ2-7; a weak D match, TRBD2 (6 bases). Looked up from germline, CDR1 is SNHLY and CDR2 is FYNNEI. This CDR3 region has 14 residues. V gave up 5 bases and J gave up 4 bases, with 15 bases separating them. CDR3 sequence: CASSMGSGTYEQYF. The CDR3 DNA reads TGTGCCAGCAGTATGGGTAGCGGAACATACGAGCAGTACTTC.

The sample holds a few counts of this clonotype. This chain links TRBV12-3 or TRBV12-4 with TRBJ1-5; 7 bases line up with TRBD1. The CDR3 has 13 amino acids. The V segment lost 8 bases and the J segment 4 bases; nucleotides outside the gene matches: 5. CDR3 region: CASSHRGNQPQHF. The CDR3 DNA reads as TGTGCCAGCTCGCACAGGGGAAATCAGCCCCAGCATTTT.

The chain uses TRBV12-3 or TRBV12-4 and TRBJ1-6; 8 bases fit TRBD1. The length of the CDR3 is 14 residues. J lost 7 bases, V lost 7 bases, and 6 bases had no gene match. The CDR3 DNA is TGTGCCAGCACCCGGAGGACAGGGAATTCACCCCTCCACTTT. Translating it yields CASTRRTGNSPLHF.

V gene TRBV10-3 combines with J gene TRBJ2-7, with TRBD1 matching 11 bases. Germline assignment: CDR1 ENHRY and CDR2 SYGVKD. V was clipped by 0 bases and J by 6 bases; unmatched bases: 7. This CDR3 region has 16 residues. For the CDR3, the DNA is TGTGCCATCAGTGAGTCGATCGGACAGGGGGCGAGCGAGCAGTACTTC. This codes for CAISESIGQGASEQYF.